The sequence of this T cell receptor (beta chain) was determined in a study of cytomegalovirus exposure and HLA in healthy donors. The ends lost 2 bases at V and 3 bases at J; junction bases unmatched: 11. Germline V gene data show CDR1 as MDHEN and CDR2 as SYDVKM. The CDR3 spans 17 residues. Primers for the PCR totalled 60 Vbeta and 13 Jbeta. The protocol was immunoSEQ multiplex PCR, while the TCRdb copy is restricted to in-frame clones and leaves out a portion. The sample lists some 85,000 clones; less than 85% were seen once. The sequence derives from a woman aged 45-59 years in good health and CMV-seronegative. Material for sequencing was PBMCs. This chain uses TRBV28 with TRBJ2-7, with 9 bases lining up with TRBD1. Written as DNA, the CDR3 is TGTGCCAGCAGTTTAGCGGGACAGGGCAGTTTTAGCTACGAGCAGTACTTC. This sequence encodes CASSLAGQGSFSYEQYF.